One sample yielded the 32 T cell receptor beta chains listed below, sequenced in a study of early T cells in non-severe SARS-CoV-2 infection. MiXCR, applied by TCRdb to the 5' RACE reads, yields one record per CDR3 protein. Among approximately 75,000 distinct CDR3 sequences listed, 3.5% to 6% were seen once. The material sequenced was whole blood, taken at baseline. These receptors came from an adult who was a healthcare worker with PCR-confirmed SARS-CoV-2 infection or an uninfected control (not recorded which). The donor label of this sample is uncertain.

This clonotype was detected ten times or more. The CDR3 is CASTPGKRYYEQYF. CDR3 nucleotides: TGTGCCAGCACCCCGGGGAAAAGATACTACGAGCAGTACTTC. The chain is built from TRBV11-2 and TRBJ2-7; a weak D match, TRBD2 (5 bases). Germline V gives CDR1 SGHAT, CDR2 FQNNGV. CDR3 length: 14 amino acids. Trimming stripped 7 bases from V and 3 bases from J, with 16 bases between.

This clonotype showed up many times. V usage is TRBV20-1 and J usage is TRBJ1-1, with a possible D match to TRBD1 (6 bases). Trimming cost V 4 bases and J 1 base, with 13 bases left between them. This CDR3 is built from 14 residues. Germline V CDR1 and CDR2: DFQATT, SNEGSKA (reference sequence). CDR3 nucleotides: TGCAGTGCTAAATCGGGACACCAGAACACTGAAGCTTTCTTT. Protein product: CSAKSGHQNTEAFF.

This clonotype showed up many times. V is TRBV13 and J is TRBJ2-5; tentative D call: TRBD1 (6 bases). Germline V gene data show CDR1 as PRHDT and CDR2 as FYEKMQ (reference sequence). The CDR3 covers 16 residues. The germline V and J ends were trimmed by 5 bases and 3 bases, with 19 bases remaining between them. CDR3 residues: CASSGPSQGQEETQYF. As DNA, the CDR3 is TGTGCCAGCAGCGGGCCCTCGCAGGGGCAGGAAGAGACCCAGTACTTC.

This clonotype was detected ten times or more. The chain has TRBV12-3 or TRBV12-4 and TRBJ1-1, with D possibly being TRBD1 (6 bases). CDR3 length: 14 residues. Trimming shortened V by 3 bases and J by 12 bases, and 20 bases separated the two germline ends. CDR3 sequence reads: CASSLVLERGETFF. The CDR3 DNA is TGTGCCAGCAGTTTGGTCTTGGAGAGGGGGGAAACTTTCTTT.

This clonotype was counted a few times. The CDR3 loop reads CASSLVQGRFTDTQYF. The CDR3 DNA follows: TGTGCCAGCAGCTTGGTCCAGGGAAGGTTCACAGATACGCAGTATTTT. The V call is TRBV5-4, the J call TRBJ2-3, with D perhaps TRBD1 (5 bases). Trimming took 0 bases from V and 2 from J, leaving 13 bases between them. This CDR3 comprises 16 residues. The germline gives CDR1 SGHNT, CDR2 YYREEE (reference sequence).

This clonotype was found many times. This chain joins TRBV7-9 and TRBJ1-1; no firm D call. Germline CDR1 is SEHNR and CDR2 is FQNEAQ (reference sequence). The V end was cut by 1 base, the J end by 0 bases, with 9 bases between. This CDR3 is 15 amino acids long. CDR3 sequence: CASSLVASMNTEAFF. The CDR3 nucleotides are TGTGCCAGCAGCTTAGTAGCCAGCATGAACACTGAAGCTTTCTTT.

This clonotype was found a few times. The rearrangement links TRBV5-4 to TRBJ1-1; D gene ambiguous. Trimming left V 0 bases short and J 5 bases short, with 11 bases between. CDR3 length: 14 residues. Per germline, CDR1 SGHNT and CDR2 YYREEE (reference sequence). CDR3 nucleotide sequence: TGTGCCAGCAGCTTGGCCTTGGGGTTTACTGAAGCTTTCTTT. Protein sequence: CASSLALGFTEAFF. Variable domain in full (rest from reference TRBV5-4 and TRBJ1-1): ETGVTQSPTHLIKTRGQQVTLRCSSQSGHNTVSWYQQALGQGPQFIFQYYREEENGRGNFPPRFSGLQFPNYSSELNVNALELDDSALYLCASSLALGFTEAFFGQGTRLTVV.

There are many counts of this clonotype. This chain links TRBV7-2 with TRBJ2-1; 12 bases fit TRBD2. J was trimmed by 2 bases and V by 5 bases; bases with no gene match: 1. The CDR3 has 15 amino acids. Germline V gene data show CDR1 as SGHTA and CDR2 as FQGNSA. The CDR3 bases are TGTGCCAGCAGCCCTAGCGGGGGGGCCTACAATGAGCAGTTCTTC. Amino acids: CASSPSGGAYNEQFF.

The V gene is TRBV11-3, the J gene TRBJ2-3; a possible D gene is TRBD2 (5 bases). V dropped 6 bases and J dropped 0 bases, with 13 bases sitting between them. Germline CDR1 is SGHNT and CDR2 is YENEEA. The CDR3 runs 15 residues. The chain's CDR3 is CASSRAGLSTDTQYF. The CDR3 DNA reads as TGTGCCAGCAGTCGGGCGGGCCTTAGCACAGATACGCAGTATTTT.

This clonotype was counted at least ten times. This chain uses TRBV20-1 with TRBJ1-5; maybe TRBD1 (5 bases). The CDR3 runs 13 residues. V lost 3 bases, J lost 7 bases, and 13 bases lay in between. Germline CDR1 is DFQATT and CDR2 is SNEGSKA (reference sequence). The CDR3 nucleotides read TGCAGTGCTAGGGAGGGGTCAGGGCAGCCCCAGCATTTT. It yields the protein CSAREGSGQPQHF.

This clonotype has at least ten counts. The chain carries TRBV11-2 and TRBJ2-7; TRBD1 matches at 9 bases. The length of the CDR3 is 14 residues. Trimming at V came to 4 bases and at J to 6 bases, leaving 7 bases not matched to a gene. Germline CDR1 is SGHAT and CDR2 is FQNNGV. The CDR3 here is CASSSGTGHSEQYF. The CDR3 DNA reads TGTGCCAGCAGCTCCGGGACAGGGCACAGCGAGCAGTACTTC.

This clonotype was recorded at least ten times. V gene TRBV20-1 combines with J gene TRBJ2-5; no reliable D call. V lost 1 base and J 4 bases, leaving 13 bases between the germline ends. The CDR3 sequence is 14 residues long. The germline gives CDR1 DFQATT, CDR2 SNEGSKA (reference sequence). The CDR3 here is CSARGTFSRETQYF. Here the CDR3 DNA reads TGCAGTGCTAGAGGAACGTTCAGCAGAGAGACCCAGTACTTC.

The J gene is TRBJ2-3, the V gene TRBV9, with a tentative D call TRBD2 (5 bases). This CDR3 is built from 16 residues. Trimming left V 0 bases short and J 0 bases short, with 11 bases between. Per the germline V gene, CDR1 is SGDLS and CDR2 is YYNGEE. CDR3 loop: CASSVAGGYSTDTQYF. CDR3 nucleotide sequence: TGTGCCAGCAGCGTAGCCGGAGGCTATAGCACAGATACGCAGTATTTT. Supplemented by reference TRBV9 and TRBJ2-3, the full variable domain reads DSGVTQTPKHLITATGQRVTLRCSPRSGDLSVYWYQQSLDQGLQFLIQYYNGEERAKGNILERFSAQQFPDLHSELNLSSLELGDSALYFCASSVAGGYSTDTQYFGPGTRLTVL.

This clonotype was observed a few times. The CDR3 spells CATRQALNTEAFF. The CDR3 DNA follows: TGTGCCACTAGACAGGCGCTTAACACTGAAGCTTTCTTT. This sequence joins TRBV9 and TRBJ1-1; tentatively, D is TRBD1 (6 bases). Trimming pared 9 bases from V and 2 bases from J, leaving 14 bases between. This CDR3 has 13 amino acids. The germline gives CDR1 SGDLS, CDR2 YYNGEE.

This clonotype was observed at least ten times. The chain has TRBV27 and TRBJ2-3; the D gene is possibly TRBD1 (6 bases). V was cut by 4 bases and J by 2 bases, with 10 bases left in between. The CDR3 loop spans 14 amino acids. In germline, CDR1 is MNHEY, CDR2 SMNVEV (reference sequence). The DNA of the CDR3 is TGTGCCAGCAGTTGGCAGGGGTTCACAGATACGCAGTATTTT. Amino acids: CASSWQGFTDTQYF.

V usage is TRBV6-2 or TRBV6-3 and J usage is TRBJ2-7, with D perhaps TRBD1 or TRBD2 (5 bases each). Germline V lookup: CDR1 MNHEY, CDR2 SVGEGT. V was trimmed by 7 bases and J by 5 bases, leaving 15 bases between them. This CDR3 has 13 residues. The chain's CDR3 is CASIPGTLNEQYF. In DNA form, the CDR3 reads TGTGCCAGCATTCCGGGGACCCTCAACGAGCAGTACTTC.

This clonotype has a handful of counts. V is TRBV7-9 and J is TRBJ2-7; no definite D call. V was shortened by 5 bases and J by 5 bases, with 10 bases between the two germline ends. The germline gives CDR1 SEHNR, CDR2 FQNEAQ (reference sequence). The CDR3 extends over 12 amino acids. The CDR3 is CASSPYIDEQYF. The CDR3 coding sequence is TGTGCCAGCAGCCCGTACATTGACGAGCAGTACTTC.

The chain couples TRBV11-2 to TRBJ2-3; a weak D match, TRBD1 (5 bases). Per germline, CDR1 SGHAT and CDR2 FQNNGV. V was trimmed by 6 bases and J by 1 base, leaving 14 bases between them. The CDR3 sequence is 15 residues long. The CDR3, as DNA: TGTGCCAGCAGTTCCGGACAACCTGGCACAGATACGCAGTATTTT. Translating gives CASSSGQPGTDTQYF.

This clonotype was seen repeatedly, ten times or more. The V gene is TRBV5-1, the J gene TRBJ1-4, with 8 nucleotides matching TRBD1. Germline lookup yields CDR1 SGHRS and CDR2 YFSETQ. The J segment lost 4 bases and the V segment lost 5 bases, leaving 4 bases of the junction unmatched. The CDR3 has 14 residues. In nucleotides, the CDR3 is TGCGCCAGCAGACAGGGGGGAGATAATGAAAAACTGTTTTTT. This translates into CASRQGGDNEKLFF.

This clonotype was seen a handful of times. The J gene is TRBJ2-6, the V gene TRBV4-2; D unresolved. The CDR3 has 15 amino acids. V was trimmed by 1 base and J by 0 bases, leaving 4 bases between them. Germline-derived CDR1 and CDR2 are LGHNA and YNFKEQ. This CDR3 is CASSQVSSGANVLTF. For the CDR3, the DNA is TGTGCCAGCAGCCAAGTTAGCTCTGGGGCCAACGTCCTGACTTTC.

This clonotype has a count of ten or more. This chain joins TRBV10-1 and TRBJ2-2; D call uncertain. Germline V gene lookup returns CDR1 WNHNN and CDR2 SYGVQD (reference sequence). This CDR3 is 13 amino acids long. The V end lost 2 bases, the J end lost 1 base, and 2 bases lay between the germline ends. CDR3 region: CASSEQNTGELFF. Written as DNA, the CDR3 is TGCGCCAGCAGTGAGCAGAACACCGGGGAGCTGTTTTTT.

This clonotype was found many times. The chain couples TRBV7-6 to TRBJ1-1; D remains ambiguous. Germline values: CDR1 SGHVS, CDR2 FNYEAQ. The CDR3 loop spans 14 amino acids. Trimming shortened V by 3 bases and J by 5 bases, and 13 bases separated the two germline ends. The CDR3 sequence: CASSFGRVGTEAFF. The DNA for the CDR3 is TGTGCCAGCAGCTTCGGACGGGTTGGGACTGAAGCTTTCTTT.

The J gene is TRBJ1-2, the V gene TRBV7-2; D possibly corresponds to TRBD1 (5 bases). This CDR3 contains 14 residues. The V and J ends lost 2 bases and 7 bases respectively, with 14 bases between them. Germline lookup yields CDR1 SGHTA and CDR2 FQGNSA. Here the CDR3 reads CASSLSPKRGGYTF. CDR3 sequence (DNA): TGTGCCAGCAGCTTATCCCCTAAAAGGGGTGGCTACACCTTC.

This clonotype has a handful of counts. V usage is TRBV20-1 and J usage is TRBJ2-3; D might be TRBD1 (5 bases). CDR3 length equals 12 residues. Germline assignment: CDR1 DFQATT and CDR2 SNEGSKA (reference sequence). The chain's CDR3 is CSRDSGTDTQYF. The CDR3 DNA follows: TGCTCGCGCGACAGCGGCACAGATACGCAGTATTTT.

This clonotype was observed a few times. The chain uses TRBV21-1 and TRBJ2-5; whether TRBD2, the table's D call, matches the DNA was not checked. TRBV21-1 is reported as a pseudogene. The CDR3 has 17 residues. As DNA, the CDR3 is TGTGCCAGCAGCACTAGGCAGGGGCCGACCCTCCCCAGGACCCAGTACTTC. Amino acids: CASSTRQGPTLPRTQYF.

This clonotype was picked up many times. This sequence joins TRBV29-1 and TRBJ1-5; D gene ambiguous. The CDR3 is 12 amino acids. Germline CDR1 SQVTM, CDR2 ANQGSEA. V was shortened by 6 bases and J by 3 bases, with 9 bases between the two germline ends. The CDR3 sequence: CSVMELNQPQHF. The CDR3 nucleotides read TGCAGCGTAATGGAGCTCAATCAGCCCCAGCATTTT. Using reference TRBV29-1 and TRBJ1-5 for the parts outside the CDR3, the full variable domain is SAVISQKPSRDICQRGTSLTIQCQVDSQVTMMFWYRQQPGQSLTLIATANQGSEATYESGFVIDKFPISRPNLTFSTLTVSNMSPEDSSIYLCSVMELNQPQHFGDGTRLSIL.

This clonotype was recorded many times. The chain uses TRBV20-1 and TRBJ2-7; D remains ambiguous. Trimming took 3 bases from V and 2 from J, leaving 17 bases between them. The CDR3 runs to 15 residues. CDR1 is DFQATT and CDR2 is SNEGSKA in the germline V gene (reference sequence). The CDR3 region has the DNA TGCAGTGCTAGGACCTCGGACCTTTTAACCTACGAGCAGTACTTC. The encoded protein is CSARTSDLLTYEQYF.

The V call is TRBV2, the J call TRBJ2-3; D is undetermined. Germline CDR1 SNHLY, CDR2 FYNNEI. CDR3 size: 15 residues. The V and J ends lost 5 bases and 1 base respectively, with 13 bases between them. The CDR3 spells CASSKSRGGTDTQYF. In DNA form, the CDR3 reads TGTGCCAGCAGTAAATCGAGAGGCGGCACAGATACGCAGTATTTT.

The chain combines TRBV28 with TRBJ2-7, with 10 bases identical to TRBD2. Germline loops: CDR1 MDHEN, CDR2 SYDVKM. The CDR3 has 15 amino acids. Unmatched junction bases numbered 13, after V lost 7 bases and J lost 7 bases. Here the CDR3 reads CASTLRGAGGREQYF. The CDR3 DNA sequence: TGTGCCAGCACCCTCCGAGGAGCGGGGGGGCGGGAGCAGTACTTC.

This chain links TRBV5-1 with TRBJ1-1, with D uncertain. The length of the CDR3 is 12 residues. V dropped 7 bases and J dropped 1 base, with 8 bases sitting between them. Germline V gives CDR1 SGHRS, CDR2 YFSETQ. In DNA form, the CDR3 reads TGCGCCAGCCGAGGACGGAACACTGAAGCTTTCTTT. Its translation: CASRGRNTEAFF. The variable domain in full, with the rest retrieved from reference TRBV5-1 and TRBJ1-1, is KAGVTQTPRYLIKTRGQQVTLSCSPISGHRSVSWYQQTPGQGLQFLFEYFSETQRNKGNFPGRFSGRQFSNSRSEMNVSTLELGDSALYLCASRGRNTEAFFGQGTRLTVV.

This clonotype showed up many times. The chain uses TRBV5-6 and TRBJ1-2, with D unclear. Trimming removed 0 bases at V and 0 bases at J, with 12 bases between. This CDR3 region has 16 residues. CDR1 is SGHDT, CDR2 YYEEEE, per germline. The CDR3 spells CASSLGAGIANYGYTF. CDR3 nucleotide sequence: TGTGCCAGCAGCTTGGGTGCGGGGATCGCTAACTATGGCTACACCTTC.

The J gene is TRBJ2-7, the V gene TRBV5-6, with 9 bases aligning to TRBD2. The J segment lost 0 bases and the V segment lost 6 bases, leaving 13 bases of the junction unmatched. The CDR3 runs to 17 residues. Per the germline V gene, CDR1 is SGHDT and CDR2 is YYEEEE. Written as DNA, the CDR3 is TGTGCCAGCACCTTATTAGCGGGGGCAAGGAGCTCCTACGAGCAGTACTTC. Its translation: CASTLLAGARSSYEQYF.